The 25 T cell receptor beta chains presented below share a single source sample, sequenced in a study of cytomegalovirus exposure and HLA in healthy donors. The PCR used 60 Vbeta and 13 Jbeta primers. TCRdb's table, derived via immunoSEQ multiplex PCR, lists solely in-frame clones and lacks some. This table holds 50,000 to 60,000 clones, more than 75% found once. Material: PBMCs. The receptors derive from a female donor in good health and CMV-seronegative.

V is TRBV29-1 and J is TRBJ2-5; D is perhaps TRBD2 (5 bases). Germline V gene lookup returns CDR1 SQVTM and CDR2 ANQGSEA. Trimming removed 7 bases at V and 7 bases at J, with 19 bases between. This CDR3 is built from 13 residues. The CDR3 reads CSALTGSLGTQYF. The CDR3 region has the DNA TGCAGCGCATTGACGGGGAGTCTAGGGACCCAGTACTTC.

The rearrangement links TRBV4-3 to TRBJ2-7; D is undetermined. The CDR3 has 13 residues. The germline V gene encodes CDR1 LGHNA and CDR2 YSLEER. Trimming shortened V by 4 bases and J by 7 bases, and 14 bases separated the two germline ends. The CDR3 region is CASSPREGREQYF. The CDR3 DNA is TGCGCCAGCAGCCCTAGAGAAGGAAGGGAGCAGTACTTC.

Here the CDR3 DNA reads TGTGCCAGCTCCCCGAGCGGGGTCCAAGAGACCCAGTACTTC. This codes for CASSPSGVQETQYF. The chain links TRBV18 to TRBJ2-5, with TRBD2 identical over 7 bases. The CDR3 totals 14 residues. Germline V gene sequence: CDR1 KGHSH, CDR2 LQKENI. J gave up 1 base and V 6 bases, and 5 bases lay outside the gene matches.

In its sample, this clone was seen once. The chain couples TRBV7-8 to TRBJ2-7; 8 bases match TRBD1. Per the germline V gene, CDR1 is SGHVS and CDR2 is FQNEAQ. The CDR3 is 15 residues long. Trimming cost V 5 bases and J 2 bases; bases outside gene matches: 8. CDR3 DNA: TGTGCCAGCAGCCCGTCTCCGACAGGGGCCTACGAGCAGTACTTC. Protein product: CASSPSPTGAYEQYF.

The CDR3: CASSALRAGVNTEAFF. CDR3 in DNA: TGTGCCAGTAGTGCTCTGAGGGCAGGGGTGAACACTGAAGCTTTCTTT. The genes are TRBV19 and TRBJ1-1, with TRBD1 as a possible D gene (6 bases). Germline assignment: CDR1 LNHDA and CDR2 SQIVND (reference sequence). This CDR3 spans 16 amino acids. V dropped 5 bases and J dropped 0 bases, with 16 bases sitting between them.

DNA of the CDR3: TGCAGTGCCATCACTAACTATGGCTACACCTTC. Translating it yields CSAITNYGYTF. This sequence joins TRBV20-1 and TRBJ1-2; unclear D gene. Germline CDR1 DFQATT, CDR2 SNEGSKA (reference sequence). The ends were cut back, 6 bases at V and 0 bases at J, with 5 bases in the middle. The CDR3 extends over 11 amino acids.

The chain couples TRBV5-1 to TRBJ1-3; TRBD1 agrees at 8 bases. Per germline, CDR1 SGHRS and CDR2 YFSETQ. This CDR3 region has 14 residues. V shed 4 bases, J shed 2 bases, and the junction held 2 bases outside the gene matches. The CDR3 DNA is TGCGCCAGCAGCCTGGACAGGGCTGGAAACACCATATATTTT. Amino acids: CASSLDRAGNTIYF.

The rearrangement uses TRBV7-9 and TRBJ2-1; 7 bases align to TRBD2. V lost 0 bases and J lost 7; bases outside the gene matches: 0. The CDR3 extends over 13 amino acids. Per germline, CDR1 SEHNR and CDR2 FQNEAQ (reference sequence). This CDR3 is CASSLAGGNEQFF. As DNA, the CDR3 is TGTGCCAGCAGCTTAGCGGGGGGGAATGAGCAGTTCTTC. The variable domain in full, completed from reference TRBV7-9 and TRBJ2-1, reads DTGVSQNPRHKITKRGQNVTFRCDPISEHNRLYWYRQTLGQGPEFLTYFQNEAQLEKSRLLSDRFSAERPKGSFSTLEIQRTEQGDSAMYLCASSLAGGNEQFFGPGTRLTVL.

The V and J genes are TRBV19 and TRBJ2-7; D might be TRBD1 (6 bases). V dropped 5 bases and J dropped 3 bases, with 14 bases sitting between them. Per the germline V gene, CDR1 is LNHDA and CDR2 is SQIVND (reference sequence). The CDR3 length is 14 residues. The CDR3 loop reads CASSQQGRGYEQYF. In nucleotides, the CDR3 is TGTGCCAGTAGTCAACAGGGTAGGGGCTACGAGCAGTACTTC.

This clone appeared once. Sequence at one end of the junction differs from germline and may be a read error. The genes are TRBV7-7 and TRBJ2-1; D is uncertain. The CDR3 sequence is 13 residues long. From germline, CDR1 is SSHAT and CDR2 FNYEAQ (reference sequence). This chain's CDR3 is CASSKAAANEQFF. The CDR3, as DNA: TGTGCTAGCAGCAAAGCCGCGGCCAATGAGCAGTTCTTC.

This clone was counted only a few times. The chain couples TRBV6-1 to TRBJ1-2, with 12 bases identical to TRBD1. Germline V gene data show CDR1 as MNHNS and CDR2 as SASEGT. With V trimmed by 6 bases and J by 4 bases, 6 bases remained unmatched. The CDR3 is made up of 15 amino acids. The DNA of the CDR3 is TGTGCCAGCAGCGACGGGACAGGGGGCGTCTATGGCTACACCTTC. This codes for CASSDGTGGVYGYTF.

V gene TRBV7-9 combines with J gene TRBJ1-1; D gene uncertain. This CDR3 region has 12 residues. V lost 9 bases and J 1 base, leaving 9 bases between the germline ends. The germline gives CDR1 SEHNR, CDR2 FQNEAQ (reference sequence). The CDR3 DNA is TGTGCCAGTCGAACAGCGAACACTGAAGCTTTCTTT. It codes for CASRTANTEAFF.

The chain combines TRBV14 with TRBJ2-7; 7 bases align to TRBD1. From germline, CDR1 is SGHDN and CDR2 FVKESK. V gave up 6 bases and J gave up 5 bases; unmatched junction bases: 10. The CDR3 is 14 amino acids. The CDR3 sequence: CASRGTALADEQYF. CDR3 DNA sequence: TGTGCCAGCAGAGGGACAGCCTTGGCCGACGAGCAGTACTTC.

This chain uses TRBV29-1 with TRBJ2-1; unclear D gene. This CDR3 has 9 amino acids. Germline V CDR1 and CDR2: SQVTM, ANQGSEA. V was pared by 2 bases and J by 12 bases, with 5 bases between. The CDR3 reads CSVEIGQFF. The DNA of the CDR3 is TGCAGCGTTGAAATCGGGCAGTTCTTC.

This sequence joins TRBV2 and TRBJ2-7; D perhaps matches TRBD1 (5 bases). The CDR3 is 11 residues long. The V end lost 6 bases, the J end lost 7 bases, and 10 bases lay between the germline ends. Germline loops: CDR1 SNHLY, CDR2 FYNNEI. The CDR3 is CASSERQEQYF. Here the CDR3 DNA reads TGTGCCAGCAGCGAAAGACAGGAGCAGTACTTC. Supplemented by reference TRBV2 and TRBJ2-7, the full variable domain reads EPEVTQTPSHQVTQMGQEVILRCVPISNHLYFYWYRQILGQKVEFLVSFYNNEISEKSEIFDDQFSVERPDGSNFTLKIRSTKLEDSAMYFCASSERQEQYFGPGTRLTVT.

The chain combines TRBV2 with TRBJ2-1, with 7 nucleotides matching TRBD2. V shed 6 bases, J shed 1 base, and the junction held 6 bases outside the gene matches. The CDR3 is 15 residues long. Germline values: CDR1 SNHLY, CDR2 FYNNEI. CDR3 coding DNA: TGTGCCAGCAGGGCCTCTAGCGGATCCTACAATGAGCAGTTCTTC. It encodes CASRASSGSYNEQFF.

The gene calls are TRBV9 and TRBJ1-3; tentative D call: TRBD1 (6 bases). The V end was cut by 0 bases, the J end by 0 bases, with 13 bases between. This CDR3 is built from 17 residues. The germline V gene has CDR1 SGDLS and CDR2 YYNGEE. The CDR3 region is CASSVETGGISGNTIYF. In DNA, the CDR3 is TGTGCCAGCAGCGTAGAAACGGGGGGCATCTCTGGAAACACCATATATTTT.

The V gene is TRBV2, the J gene TRBJ1-2; no definite D call. CDR1 is SNHLY, CDR2 FYNNEI, per germline. The V end was cut by 8 bases, the J end by 4 bases, with 11 bases between. The CDR3 spans 12 residues. The DNA of the CDR3 is TGTGCCAGCGGAGGAGAAAGCTATGGCTACACCTTC. This encodes CASGGESYGYTF. Together with reference TRBV2 and TRBJ1-2, the CDR3 gives the full variable domain: EPEVTQTPSHQVTQMGQEVILRCVPISNHLYFYWYRQILGQKVEFLVSFYNNEISEKSEIFDDQFSVERPDGSNFTLKIRSTKLEDSAMYFCASGGESYGYTFGSGTRLTVV.

The chain couples TRBV6-1 to TRBJ1-2; TRBD1 might be the D (6 bases). CDR3 length equals 15 residues. With 7 bases removed from V and 0 bases from J, the gap between germline ends came to 15 bases. In germline, CDR1 is MNHNS, CDR2 SASEGT. As DNA, the CDR3 is TGTGCCAGCACCGGAGGGGGGGGTTCTAACTATGGCTACACCTTC. Encoded protein: CASTGGGGSNYGYTF.

The chain carries TRBV7-8 and TRBJ2-7, with D possibly TRBD1 on 5 matching bases. V gave up 1 base and J gave up 2 bases, with 12 bases separating them. CDR3 length: 15 amino acids. The V gene's germline CDR1 is SGHVS and CDR2 FQNEAQ. The CDR3 sequence: CASSLGRVTAYEQYF. The CDR3 bases are TGTGCCAGCAGCTTAGGCAGGGTAACCGCCTACGAGCAGTACTTC.

The chain recombines TRBV7-3 with TRBJ1-1, with a weak D call TRBD1 (5 bases). Trimming removed 2 bases at V and 2 bases at J, with 9 bases between. Germline V gives CDR1 SGHTA, CDR2 FQGTGA. This CDR3 has 14 amino acids. CDR3 in DNA: TGTGCCAGCAGCTTAGGGGCCAGCAACACTGAAGCTTTCTTT. This encodes CASSLGASNTEAFF.

The chain is built from TRBV19 and TRBJ1-2, with 8 bases that match TRBD1. The junction had 9 bases not matched to a gene; V was cut back by 9 bases and J by 3 bases. The length of the CDR3 is 14 residues. The germline CDR1 and CDR2 sequences are LNHDA and SQIVND (reference sequence). The CDR3, as DNA: TGTGCCAGCCGGGACAGGAGGAGCGACTATGGCTACACCTTC. This encodes CASRDRRSDYGYTF.

The sample holds a few counts of this clone. The chain couples TRBV5-8 to TRBJ2-7, with 7 bases identical to TRBD1. With V trimmed by 4 bases and J by 2 bases, 9 bases remained unmatched. Germline values: CDR1 SGHTS, CDR2 YDEGEE. This CDR3 has 15 amino acids. The CDR3 nucleotides are TGTGCCAGCAGCATAGGGACAGCCCGTACCTACGAGCAGTACTTC. It encodes CASSIGTARTYEQYF.

DNA for the CDR3: TGCGCCAGCAGCTACGTCGGCCAGGGGATTGATGGCTACACCTTC. Its protein is CASSYVGQGIDGYTF. The chain combines TRBV5-1 with TRBJ1-2; the D gene is possibly TRBD1 (6 bases). The germline V gene encodes CDR1 SGHRS and CDR2 YFSETQ. This CDR3 has 15 residues. The V end lost 3 bases, the J end lost 6 bases, and 18 bases lay between the germline ends. Based on the CDR3 plus reference TRBV5-1 and TRBJ1-2, the full variable domain is KAGVTQTPRYLIKTRGQQVTLSCSPISGHRSVSWYQQTPGQGLQFLFEYFSETQRNKGNFPGRFSGRQFSNSRSEMNVSTLELGDSALYLCASSYVGQGIDGYTFGSGTRLTVV.

The DNA for the CDR3 is TGTGCCAGCAGTGAAGCGAGGCGGGGGCACCACAATGAGCAGTTCTTC. Its translation is CASSEARRGHHNEQFF. The gene calls are TRBV2 and TRBJ2-1, with a tentative D call TRBD2 (7 bases). The germline V gene has CDR1 SNHLY and CDR2 FYNNEI. The CDR3 extends over 16 amino acids. Deletions cut 0 bases from V and 5 bases from J, with 14 bases between. Together with reference TRBV2 and TRBJ2-1, the CDR3 gives the full variable domain: EPEVTQTPSHQVTQMGQEVILRCVPISNHLYFYWYRQILGQKVEFLVSFYNNEISEKSEIFDDQFSVERPDGSNFTLKIRSTKLEDSAMYFCASSEARRGHHNEQFFGPGTRLTVL.